The clone carrying this T cell receptor beta chain was counted at least ten times. Its antigen is unknown. Carrying unique molecular identifiers, the cDNA also gained a universal primer site through template switching. In TCRdb, the 5' RACE reads were re-called with MiXCR into one record per CDR3 protein. The sample has 700,000 to 950,000 distinct CDR3 sequences; roughly 12% are singletons. This record comes from a study of identical twins. General study results and limits: Sharing of beta out-of-frame sequences by twins showed a weaker excess.

The CDR3 runs to 12 residues. Germline CDR1 and CDR2: SQVTM and ANQGSEA. V lost 3 bases and J 5 bases, leaving 10 bases between the germline ends. These data were also filed under a second study, of yellow fever vaccine responses in identical twins.

The TCR was taken from a young woman in good health. The specimen was PBMCs. The chain employs TRBV29-1 and TRBJ2-5; D is unresolved. CDR3 bases: TGCAGCGTTGATAGTGGCGGCGAGACCCAGTACTTC. This translates into CSVDSGGETQYF.